These 10 T cell receptor beta chains were all obtained from the same sample, sequenced in a study of T-cell reconstitution after alpha-beta-depleted transplantation in children. During its preparation, the TCRbeta library received unique molecular identifiers. One entry per CDR3 protein results from TCRdb running MiXCR on the PCR reads. Of around 200,000 distinct CDR3 sequences in the sample, 6% to 7% were seen once. This specimen consisted of PBMCs from the stem cell graft donor, obtained from the stem cell graft. The receptors stem from a human donor who donated a stem cell graft to a child with Wiskott-Aldrich syndrome.

There are a few counts of this clonotype. The chain employs TRBV6-1 and TRBJ2-3; TRBD2 matches 11 bases. The length of the CDR3 is 15 residues. Germline V gene data show CDR1 as MNHNS and CDR2 as SASEGT. V shed 6 bases, J shed 2 bases, and the junction held 4 bases outside the gene matches. The CDR3 spells CASSGTSGNTDTQYF. For the CDR3, the DNA is TGTGCCAGCAGCGGGACTAGCGGAAACACAGATACGCAGTATTTT.

The chain joins TRBV27 to TRBJ2-5, with D maybe TRBD1 (5 bases). This CDR3 contains 13 residues. Trimming took off 3 bases at V and 2 bases at J, with 7 bases between the two ends. CDR1 is MNHEY, CDR2 SMNVEV, per germline (reference sequence). CDR3 sequence: CASSFRTQETQYF. CDR3 sequence (DNA): TGTGCCAGCAGTTTCAGGACACAAGAGACCCAGTACTTC.

This clonotype occurred a few times. V and J are TRBV7-7 and TRBJ2-5, with TRBD2 matching over 9 bases. This CDR3 is 18 amino acids long. V was pared by 2 bases and J by 5 bases, with 15 bases of the junction left unmatched. Germline assignment: CDR1 SSHAT and CDR2 FNYEAQ (reference sequence). In DNA form, the CDR3 reads TGTGCCAGCAGCTTAATCTATCCGGGACTAGCCCAACCGGAGACCCAGTACTTC. This codes for CASSLIYPGLAQPETQYF.

This chain joins TRBV4-3 and TRBJ1-5; weak D call: TRBD1 (5 bases). V lost 0 bases and J 2 bases, leaving 14 bases between the germline ends. Germline V lookup: CDR1 LGHNA, CDR2 YSLEER. There are 17 residues in the CDR3. The CDR3 region is CASSQEFGGRGNQPQHF. CDR3 bases: TGCGCCAGCAGCCAAGAATTCGGGGGAAGGGGCAATCAGCCCCAGCATTTT.

There are a few counts of this clonotype. The CDR3 bases are TGTGCCAGCAGTGGACCGGGACTAGCGAACACCAACTCCTACAATGAGCAGTTCTTC. This translates into CASSGPGLANTNSYNEQFF. This chain uses TRBV12-3 or TRBV12-4 with TRBJ2-1; the match to TRBD2 covers 10 bases. V lost 5 bases to trimming and J lost 0 bases; unmatched junction nucleotides: 13. This CDR3 region has 19 residues.

This clonotype was detected only once. The rearrangement uses TRBV7-9 and TRBJ2-5; D is possibly TRBD1 or TRBD2 (5 bases each). There are 13 residues in the CDR3. Germline-derived CDR1 and CDR2 are SEHNR and FQNEAQ (reference sequence). The V gene lost 5 bases and the J gene lost 5 bases, with 12 bases spanning the gap. The CDR3 DNA sequence: TGTGCCAGCAGCAGTAGTGGGACGGAGACCCAGTACTTC. Translating gives CASSSSGTETQYF.

This clonotype has ten or more counts. The chain is built from TRBV6-4 and TRBJ1-6; D is ambiguous. Germline values: CDR1 MRHNA, CDR2 SNTAGT. This CDR3 has 13 residues. The V end lost 4 bases, the J end lost 4 bases, and 5 bases lay between the germline ends. The CDR3 DNA is TGTGCCAGCAGTGCGGCTTATAATTCACCCCTCCACTTT. Translating it yields CASSAAYNSPLHF.

The chain links TRBV5-1 to TRBJ2-4; weak D call: TRBD2 (6 bases). The V end was cut by 2 bases, the J end by 3 bases, with 9 bases between. CDR1 is SGHRS and CDR2 is YFSETQ in the germline V gene. The CDR3 length is 14 residues. CDR3 nucleotides: TGCGCCAGCAGCTTCGCGGGACTCAAAAACATTCAGTACTTC. This translates into CASSFAGLKNIQYF.

This clonotype was found a few times. This chain uses TRBV7-9 with TRBJ2-1; 11 bases map to TRBD2. Trimming removed 5 bases from V and 12 bases from J; junction bases left unmatched: 6. Germline-derived CDR1 and CDR2 are SEHNR and FQNEAQ (reference sequence). The CDR3 is 13 amino acids. The CDR3 DNA is TGTGCCAGCAGCCTCATTCTAGCGGGAGGGCAGTTCTTC. Its translation is CASSLILAGGQFF.

CDR3: CASSLGGGSSSYEQYF. The CDR3 DNA follows: TGTGCCAGCAGCTTAGGGGGCGGTAGTTCCTCCTACGAGCAGTACTTC. The chain couples TRBV7-9 to TRBJ2-7; D may be TRBD1 (5 bases). Germline V gene data show CDR1 as SEHNR and CDR2 as FQNEAQ (reference sequence). This CDR3 comprises 16 residues. V dropped 1 base and J dropped 0 bases, with 13 bases sitting between them. The complete variable domain, with remaining parts taken from reference TRBV7-9 and TRBJ2-7, reads DTGVSQNPRHKITKRGQNVTFRCDPISEHNRLYWYRQTLGQGPEFLTYFQNEAQLEKSRLLSDRFSAERPKGSFSTLEIQRTEQGDSAMYLCASSLGGGSSSYEQYFGPGTRLTVT.